These 19 T cell receptor beta chains share one sample of origin, sequenced in a study of response to subunit inactivated influenza vaccine. TCRdb called the RT-PCR reads again in MiXCR, with one record for every CDR3 protein. The profile shows roughly 570,000 distinct CDR3 sequences, roughly 13% of them singletons. Sequencing used PBMCs from blood, obtained 35 to 45 days after vaccination. Receptors originate from a man aged 50 or older who received an inactivated influenza vaccine.

The V gene is TRBV5-6, the J gene TRBJ2-2, with D hard to call. In germline, CDR1 is SGHDT, CDR2 YYEEEE. Deletions cut 0 bases from V and 1 base from J, with 7 bases between. This CDR3 contains 15 residues. CDR3 amino acids: CASSLGEVNTGELFF. CDR3 DNA: TGTGCCAGCAGCTTGGGAGAGGTGAACACCGGGGAGCTGTTTTTT.

This clonotype appeared a few times. This chain connects TRBV18 to TRBJ2-5; D unresolved. The CDR3 runs to 15 residues. Germline lookup yields CDR1 KGHSH and CDR2 LQKENI. The V gene lost 0 bases and the J gene lost 5 bases, with 13 bases spanning the gap. CDR3 bases: TGTGCCAGCTCACCACCGTCGCGTACTAAGGAGACCCAGTACTTC. Amino acid sequence: CASSPPSRTKETQYF.

The V gene is TRBV7-9, the J gene TRBJ1-2; possible D gene TRBD1, 6 bases. V lost 0 bases and J lost 4, with 9 bases in between. Germline-derived CDR1 and CDR2 are SEHNR and FQNEAQ (reference sequence). The CDR3 is 14 residues long. DNA for the CDR3: TGTGCCAGCAGCTTAGCCGGACAGTTCTATGGCTACACCTTC. Protein: CASSLAGQFYGYTF.

The V call is TRBV4-3, the J call TRBJ1-2; no firm D call. V dropped 0 bases and J dropped 7 bases, with 12 bases sitting between them. CDR3 length equals 14 residues. The germline V gene encodes CDR1 LGHNA and CDR2 YSLEER. CDR3 coding DNA: TGCGCCAGCAGCCAAGAGGTGGCTCGAGGTGGCTACACCTTC. Its protein product is CASSQEVARGGYTF.

Only a few counts were recorded for this clonotype. The chain recombines TRBV7-2 with TRBJ2-1; 12 bases agree with TRBD2. The CDR3 covers 15 residues. Looked up from germline, CDR1 is SGHTA and CDR2 is FQGNSA. Trimming removed 6 bases from V and 2 bases from J; junction bases left unmatched: 2. Here the CDR3 reads CASRSSGGAYNEQFF. The CDR3 region has the DNA TGTGCCAGCAGGTCTAGCGGGGGGGCCTACAATGAGCAGTTCTTC.

A remark on this clonotype: Lacking the conserved final phenylalanine or tryptophan, this CDR3 likely reflects a read error. J is TRBJ1-1 and V is TRBV6-5; no definite D call. The CDR3 runs 16 residues. The germline CDR1 and CDR2 sequences are MNHEY and SVGAGI. V was clipped by 0 bases and J by 4 bases, with 15 bases between them. CDR3 protein: CASSYSIGRLGTEAFL. The CDR3 DNA reads as TGTGCCAGCAGTTACTCGATAGGCAGGCTAGGCACTGAAGCTTTCCTT.

This sequence joins TRBV28 and TRBJ2-1; possibly TRBD2 for D (5 bases). Trimming removed 5 bases from V and 2 bases from J, with 16 bases in between. Germline V gene lookup returns CDR1 MDHEN and CDR2 SYDVKM. CDR3 length equals 16 residues. CDR3 coding DNA: TGTGCCAGCAGTCCCGTGAGGGCCAGGACCTACAATGAGCAGTTCTTC. As protein: CASSPVRARTYNEQFF.

The V and J genes are TRBV6-2 or TRBV6-3 and TRBJ2-2; TRBD1 matches at 8 bases. This CDR3 is 15 amino acids long. Germline assignment: CDR1 MNHEY and CDR2 SVGEGT. The V gene end was trimmed by 7 bases and the J gene end by 1 base; junction bases not matched to a gene: 5. CDR3 protein: CASKNDRGNTGELFF. In DNA form, the CDR3 reads TGTGCCAGCAAAAACGACAGGGGGAACACCGGGGAGCTGTTTTTT.

This clonotype was counted a few times. The rearrangement joins TRBV2 to TRBJ2-1, with TRBD1 matching over 7 bases. CDR3 length: 13 amino acids. With 6 bases clipped from V and 8 bases from J, the junction kept 7 bases outside the gene matches. Germline V gene sequence: CDR1 SNHLY, CDR2 FYNNEI. The CDR3 DNA reads as TGTGCCAGCAGAGACACAGGGGTCCATGAGCAGTTCTTC. Its translation: CASRDTGVHEQFF. Supplemented by reference TRBV2 and TRBJ2-1, the full variable domain reads EPEVTQTPSHQVTQMGQEVILRCVPISNHLYFYWYRQILGQKVEFLVSFYNNEISEKSEIFDDQFSVERPDGSNFTLKIRSTKLEDSAMYFCASRDTGVHEQFFGPGTRLTVL.

This clonotype has just a few counts. CDR3 nucleotides: TGTGCCAGCACCCTATTCGGGGTGAACACTGAAGCTTTCTTT. Protein sequence: CASTLFGVNTEAFF. The chain is built from TRBV12-3 or TRBV12-4 and TRBJ1-1; D uncertain. The CDR3 consists of 14 residues. The V gene lost 7 bases and the J gene lost 0 bases, with 12 bases spanning the gap.

This clonotype was counted only a few times. The chain couples TRBV10-3 to TRBJ2-7; 14 nucleotides agree with TRBD2. V shed 6 bases and J 6 bases; nucleotides not matched to a gene: 7. This CDR3 region has 15 residues. Germline V gene lookup returns CDR1 ENHRY and CDR2 SYGVKD. The CDR3, as DNA: TGTGCCATCAGGGGGACTAGCGGGAGAAGTTCCGAGCAGTACTTC. Its translation: CAIRGTSGRSSEQYF.

This clonotype was detected a few times. This rearrangement joins TRBV7-8 to TRBJ1-4; weak D call: TRBD1 (6 bases). Trimming removed 5 bases from V and 11 bases from J, with 12 bases in between. Germline-derived CDR1 and CDR2 are SGHVS and FQNEAQ. This CDR3 region has 12 residues. The CDR3 nucleotides are TGTGCCAGCAGCACCCGTCAGGGGAAACTGTTTTTT. This sequence encodes CASSTRQGKLFF.

This clonotype was counted between two and nine times. The V call is TRBV10-3, the J call TRBJ2-7; 10 nucleotides line up with TRBD2. V was pared by 8 bases and J by 0 bases, with 4 bases of the junction left unmatched. There are 14 residues in the CDR3. The V gene's germline CDR1 is ENHRY and CDR2 SYGVKD. The CDR3: CAISPSGSSYEQYF. CDR3 nucleotide sequence: TGTGCCATCTCACCTAGCGGGAGCTCCTACGAGCAGTACTTC.

This clonotype was counted many times. J is TRBJ2-7 and V is TRBV12-3 or TRBV12-4, with 7 bases matching TRBD2. CDR3 length equals 13 residues. V gave up 7 bases and J gave up 6 bases; unmatched junction bases: 9. CDR3 protein: CASIRSGSLEQYF. CDR3 in DNA: TGTGCCAGCATCCGTAGCGGGTCTCTCGAGCAGTACTTC.

Only a few counts were recorded for this clonotype. This chain uses TRBV28 with TRBJ2-5, with 7 bases fitting TRBD2. In germline, CDR1 is MDHEN, CDR2 SYDVKM. The CDR3 length is 18 residues. After removal of 2 bases from V and 1 base from J, the junction contained 13 bases not matched to a gene. The CDR3 sequence: CASSLPPYFERGQETQYF. CDR3 in DNA: TGTGCCAGCAGTTTACCCCCTTACTTCGAGCGGGGCCAAGAGACCCAGTACTTC.

V and J are TRBV11-2 and TRBJ2-7; a possible D gene is TRBD1 (5 bases). V was clipped by 1 base and J by 6 bases, with 13 bases between them. Per germline, CDR1 SGHAT and CDR2 FQNNGV. The CDR3 extends over 14 amino acids. The CDR3 is CASSLGPGKREQYF. The DNA for the CDR3 is TGTGCCAGCAGCTTAGGCCCAGGGAAACGCGAGCAGTACTTC.

This chain joins TRBV18 and TRBJ2-1; 13 nucleotides line up with TRBD2. Germline CDR1 reads KGHSH; CDR2 reads LQKENI. The CDR3 sequence is 17 residues long. V was clipped by 2 bases and J by 5 bases; unmatched bases: 6. The CDR3 spells CASSPRTSGSFNNEQFF. CDR3 in DNA: TGTGCCAGCTCACCAAGGACTAGCGGGAGTTTCAACAATGAGCAGTTCTTC.

The rearrangement joins TRBV7-7 to TRBJ1-1, with D perhaps matching TRBD1 (6 bases). Germline lookup yields CDR1 SSHAT and CDR2 FNYEAQ (reference sequence). The CDR3 spans 15 residues. The ends were cut back, 1 base at V and 5 bases at J, with 14 bases in the middle. The CDR3 is CASSLDRQEGTEAFF. The DNA for the CDR3 is TGTGCCAGCAGCTTAGACCGACAGGAGGGGACTGAAGCTTTCTTT.

This clonotype has more than one count but fewer than ten. The chain carries TRBV19 and TRBJ2-6; D remains unclear. The CDR3 is made up of 18 amino acids. The germline V gene has CDR1 LNHDA and CDR2 SQIVND (reference sequence). Deletions cut 1 base from V and 0 bases from J, with 13 bases between. The CDR3 DNA reads as TGTGCCAGTAGTATAGCTCTACCGACTCCCTCTGGGGCCAACGTCCTGACTTTC. Its translation is CASSIALPTPSGANVLTF.